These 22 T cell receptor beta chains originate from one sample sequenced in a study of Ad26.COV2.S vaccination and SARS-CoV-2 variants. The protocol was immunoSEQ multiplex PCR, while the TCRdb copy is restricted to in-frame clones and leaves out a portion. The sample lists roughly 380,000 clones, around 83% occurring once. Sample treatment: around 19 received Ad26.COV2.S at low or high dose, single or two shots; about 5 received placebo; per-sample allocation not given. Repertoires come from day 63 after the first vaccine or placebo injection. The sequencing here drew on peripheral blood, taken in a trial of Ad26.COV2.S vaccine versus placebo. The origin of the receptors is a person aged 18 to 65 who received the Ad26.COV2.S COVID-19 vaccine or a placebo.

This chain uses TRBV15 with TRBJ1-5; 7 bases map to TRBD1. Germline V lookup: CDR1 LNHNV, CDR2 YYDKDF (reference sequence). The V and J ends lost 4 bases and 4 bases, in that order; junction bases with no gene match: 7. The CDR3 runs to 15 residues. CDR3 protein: CATSTGGTENQPQHF. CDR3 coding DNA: TGTGCCACCAGCACAGGGGGTACAGAGAATCAGCCCCAGCATTTT.

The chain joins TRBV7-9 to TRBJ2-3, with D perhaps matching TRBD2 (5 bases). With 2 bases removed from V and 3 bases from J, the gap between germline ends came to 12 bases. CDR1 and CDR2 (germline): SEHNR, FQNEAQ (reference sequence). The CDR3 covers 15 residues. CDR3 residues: CASSLYKGGTDTQYF. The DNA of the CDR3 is TGTGCCAGCAGCTTATATAAGGGCGGGACAGATACGCAGTATTTT.

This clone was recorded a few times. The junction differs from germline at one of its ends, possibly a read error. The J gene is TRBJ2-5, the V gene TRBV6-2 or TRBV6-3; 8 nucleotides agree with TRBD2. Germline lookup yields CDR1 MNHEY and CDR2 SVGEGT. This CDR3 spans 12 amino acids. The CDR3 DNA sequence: TGTGCCAGCAGTTACCGTGGCGGGAGGTGGAACTTC. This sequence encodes CASSYRGGRWNF.

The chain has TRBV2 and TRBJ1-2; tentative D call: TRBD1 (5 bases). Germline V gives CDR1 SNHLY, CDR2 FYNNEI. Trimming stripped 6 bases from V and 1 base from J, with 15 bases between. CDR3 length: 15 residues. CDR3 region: CASRTRQNLNYGYTF. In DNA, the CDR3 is TGTGCCAGCAGAACTCGACAGAATCTTAACTATGGCTACACCTTC.

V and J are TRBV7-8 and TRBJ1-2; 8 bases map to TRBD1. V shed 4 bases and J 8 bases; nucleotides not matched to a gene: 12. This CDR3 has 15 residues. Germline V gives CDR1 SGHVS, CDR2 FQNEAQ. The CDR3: CASSYGQGGVYGYTF. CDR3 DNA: TGTGCCAGCAGCTATGGACAGGGTGGAGTATACGGCTACACCTTC.

CDR3: CASSVGQPTEAFF. The CDR3 region has the DNA TGTGCCAGCAGCGTAGGTCAGCCCACTGAAGCTTTCTTT. V gene TRBV9 combines with J gene TRBJ1-1; no clear D gene. CDR3 length: 13 amino acids. Germline CDR1 and CDR2: SGDLS and YYNGEE. V lost 0 bases, J lost 4 bases, and 7 bases lay in between. Using reference TRBV9 and TRBJ1-1 for the parts outside the CDR3, the full variable domain is DSGVTQTPKHLITATGQRVTLRCSPRSGDLSVYWYQQSLDQGLQFLIQYYNGEERAKGNILERFSAQQFPDLHSELNLSSLELGDSALYFCASSVGQPTEAFFGQGTRLTVV.

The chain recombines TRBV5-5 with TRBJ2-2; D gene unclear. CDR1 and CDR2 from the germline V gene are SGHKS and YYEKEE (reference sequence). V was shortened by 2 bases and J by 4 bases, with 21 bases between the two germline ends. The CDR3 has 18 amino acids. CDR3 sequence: CASSLRVVREKGTGELFF. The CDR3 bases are TGTGCCAGCAGCTTAAGGGTGGTCCGAGAGAAGGGCACCGGGGAGCTGTTTTTT. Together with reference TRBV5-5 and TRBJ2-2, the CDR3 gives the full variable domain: DAGVTQSPTHLIKTRGQQVTLRCSPISGHKSVSWYQQVLGQGPQFIFQYYEKEERGRGNFPDRFSARQFPNYSSELNVNALLLGDSALYLCASSLRVVREKGTGELFFGEGSRLTVL.

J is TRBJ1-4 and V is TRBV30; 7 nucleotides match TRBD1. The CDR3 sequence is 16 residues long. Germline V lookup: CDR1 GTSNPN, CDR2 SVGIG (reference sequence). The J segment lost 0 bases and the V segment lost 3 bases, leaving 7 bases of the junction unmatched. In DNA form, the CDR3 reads TGTGCCTGGAGGGAAACAGGGGCCGCAACTAATGAAAAACTGTTTTTT. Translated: CAWRETGAATNEKLFF.

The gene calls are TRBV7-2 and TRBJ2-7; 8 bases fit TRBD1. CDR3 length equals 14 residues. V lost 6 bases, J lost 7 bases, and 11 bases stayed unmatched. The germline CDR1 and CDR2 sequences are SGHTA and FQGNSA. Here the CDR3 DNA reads TGTGCCAGCAGTTCCGGGACAGGTGTTCGGGAGCAGTACTTC. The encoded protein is CASSSGTGVREQYF. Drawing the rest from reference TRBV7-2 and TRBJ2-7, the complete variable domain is GAGVSQSPSNKVTEKGKDVELRCDPISGHTALYWYRQSLGQGLEFLIYFQGNSAPDKSGLPSDRFSAERTGGSVSTLTIQRTQQEDSAVYLCASSSGTGVREQYFGPGTRLTVT.

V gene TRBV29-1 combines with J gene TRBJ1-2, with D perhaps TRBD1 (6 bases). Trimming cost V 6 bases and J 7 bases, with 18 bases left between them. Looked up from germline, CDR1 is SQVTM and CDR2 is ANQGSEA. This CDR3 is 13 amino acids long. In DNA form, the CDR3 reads TGCAGCGTGAAGGACAGACTAGGGGGTGGCTACACCTTC. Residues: CSVKDRLGGGYTF. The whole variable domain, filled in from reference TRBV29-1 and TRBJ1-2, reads SAVISQKPSRDICQRGTSLTIQCQVDSQVTMMFWYRQQPGQSLTLIATANQGSEATYESGFVIDKFPISRPNLTFSTLTVSNMSPEDSSIYLCSVKDRLGGGYTFGSGTRLTVV.

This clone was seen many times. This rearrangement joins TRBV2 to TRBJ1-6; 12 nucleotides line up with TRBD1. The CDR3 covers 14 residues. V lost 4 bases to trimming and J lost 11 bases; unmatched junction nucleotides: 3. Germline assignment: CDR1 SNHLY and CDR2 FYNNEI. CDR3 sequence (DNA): TGTGCCAGCAGTGGGGGACAGGGGGCTACACCCCTCCACTTT. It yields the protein CASSGGQGATPLHF.

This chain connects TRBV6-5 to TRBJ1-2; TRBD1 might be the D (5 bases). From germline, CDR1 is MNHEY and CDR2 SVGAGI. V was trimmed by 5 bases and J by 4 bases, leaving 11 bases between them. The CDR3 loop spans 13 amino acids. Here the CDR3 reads CASSPGVLYGYTF. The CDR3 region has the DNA TGTGCCAGCAGTCCGGGGGTCCTCTATGGCTACACCTTC.

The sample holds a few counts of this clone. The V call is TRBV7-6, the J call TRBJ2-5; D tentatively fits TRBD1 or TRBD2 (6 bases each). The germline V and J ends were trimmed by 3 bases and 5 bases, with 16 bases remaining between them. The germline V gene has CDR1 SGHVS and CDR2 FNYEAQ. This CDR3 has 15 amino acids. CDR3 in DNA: TGTGCCAGCAGCTTGGGAGGCAGGGGCTGGGAGACCCAGTACTTC. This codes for CASSLGGRGWETQYF.

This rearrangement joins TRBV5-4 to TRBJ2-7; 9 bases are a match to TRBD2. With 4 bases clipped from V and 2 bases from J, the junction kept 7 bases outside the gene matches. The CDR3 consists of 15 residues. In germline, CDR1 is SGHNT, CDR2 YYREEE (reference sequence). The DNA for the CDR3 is TGTGCCAGCAGCGCAACTAGCGGGTCCGCCTACGAGCAGTACTTC. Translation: CASSATSGSAYEQYF.

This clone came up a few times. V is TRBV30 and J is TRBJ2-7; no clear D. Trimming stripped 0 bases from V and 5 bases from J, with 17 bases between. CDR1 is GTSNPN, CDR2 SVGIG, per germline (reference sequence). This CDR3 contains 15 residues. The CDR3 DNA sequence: TGTGCCTGGAGTGTAAATTGGGGTTCAGGCGACGAGCAGTACTTC. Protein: CAWSVNWGSGDEQYF.

This CDR3 is CASSRTGTTNTGELFF. As DNA, the CDR3 is TGCGCCAGCAGCAGAACCGGGACAACGAACACCGGGGAGCTGTTTTTT. V and J are TRBV5-1 and TRBJ2-2, with a weak D call TRBD1 (6 bases). Germline V lookup: CDR1 SGHRS, CDR2 YFSETQ. Trimming removed 4 bases from V and 0 bases from J, with 13 bases in between. The CDR3 length is 16 residues. Filled out from reference TRBV5-1 and TRBJ2-2, the complete variable domain reads KAGVTQTPRYLIKTRGQQVTLSCSPISGHRSVSWYQQTPGQGLQFLFEYFSETQRNKGNFPGRFSGRQFSNSRSEMNVSTLELGDSALYLCASSRTGTTNTGELFFGEGSRLTVL.

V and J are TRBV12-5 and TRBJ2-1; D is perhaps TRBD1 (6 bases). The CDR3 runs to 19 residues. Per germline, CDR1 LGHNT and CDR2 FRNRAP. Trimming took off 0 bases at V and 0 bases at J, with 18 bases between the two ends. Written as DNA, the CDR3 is TGTGCTAGTGGTTTGGTAGGCAACAGGGTCCCCTTCTCCTACAATGAGCAGTTCTTC. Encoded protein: CASGLVGNRVPFSYNEQFF. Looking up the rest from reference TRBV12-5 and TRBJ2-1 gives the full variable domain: DARVTQTPRHKVTEMGQEVTMRCQPILGHNTVFWYRQTMMQGLELLAYFRNRAPLDDSGMPKDRFSAEMPDATLATLKIQPSEPRDSAVYFCASGLVGNRVPFSYNEQFFGPGTRLTVL.

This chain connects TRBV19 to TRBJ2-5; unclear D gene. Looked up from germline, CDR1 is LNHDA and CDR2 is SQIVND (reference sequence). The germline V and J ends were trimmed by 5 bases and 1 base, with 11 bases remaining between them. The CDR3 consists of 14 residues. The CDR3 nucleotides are TGTGCCAGTAGTCTTTGGGCAGCCCAAGAGACCCAGTACTTC. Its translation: CASSLWAAQETQYF.

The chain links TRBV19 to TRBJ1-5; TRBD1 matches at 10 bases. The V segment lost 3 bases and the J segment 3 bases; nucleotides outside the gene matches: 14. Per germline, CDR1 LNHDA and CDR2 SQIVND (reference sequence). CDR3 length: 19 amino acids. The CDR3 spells CASSMTLRQGAVYNQPQHF. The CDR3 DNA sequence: TGTGCCAGTAGTATGACCCTCCGACAGGGGGCGGTTTACAATCAGCCCCAGCATTTT.

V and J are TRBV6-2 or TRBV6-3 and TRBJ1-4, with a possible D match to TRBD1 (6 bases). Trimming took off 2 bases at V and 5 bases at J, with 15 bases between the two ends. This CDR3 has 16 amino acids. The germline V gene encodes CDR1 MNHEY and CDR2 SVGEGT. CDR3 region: CASSYPEGGRNEKLFF. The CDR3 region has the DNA TGTGCCAGCAGTTACCCGGAAGGGGGGAGGAATGAAAAACTGTTTTTT.

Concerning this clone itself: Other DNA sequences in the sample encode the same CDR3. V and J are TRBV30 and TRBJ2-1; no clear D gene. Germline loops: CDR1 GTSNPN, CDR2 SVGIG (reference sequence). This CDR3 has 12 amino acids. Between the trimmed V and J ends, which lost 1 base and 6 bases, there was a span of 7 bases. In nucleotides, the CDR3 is TGTGCCTGGAGTGGAGACGGCAATGAGCAGTTCTTC. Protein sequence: CAWSGDGNEQFF.

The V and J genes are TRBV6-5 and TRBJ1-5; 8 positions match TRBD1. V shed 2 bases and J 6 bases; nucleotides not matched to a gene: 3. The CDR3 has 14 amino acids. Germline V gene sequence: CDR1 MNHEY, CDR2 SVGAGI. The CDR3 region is CASSYGQGGQPQHF. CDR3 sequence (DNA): TGTGCCAGCAGTTACGGACAGGGAGGTCAGCCCCAGCATTTT.